This T cell receptor beta chain was identified during a study of neoadjuvant anti-PD-1 for oral cavity cancer. Study summary: Patients without progression received a fourth nivolumab dose around day 43, then surgical resection on days 50-56.

General observations from the study: After neoadjuvant nivolumab, PBMC T cell clonality was significantly higher in non-responders than responders. Higher pretreatment blood Treg/Th17 ratios correlated with higher pretreatment blood and lower post-treatment tumor TCRbeta clonality. With a few patients per group, TCR findings need larger cohorts.

Worth noting for this clone: Its specificity is not known.

The protocol was immunoSEQ multiplex PCR, while the TCRdb copy is restricted to in-frame clones and leaves out a portion. The sample has 9,000 to 10,000 clones, about three fifths seen once; the top ten hold less than 4.5%. Time point here: after neoadjuvant nivolumab, at surgical resection. Germline CDR1 is LNHDA and CDR2 is SQIVND (reference sequence). The CDR3 contains 15 residues. V shed 1 base, J shed 5 bases, and the junction held 4 bases outside the gene matches. The material sequenced was PBMCs, taken after nivolumab (anti-PD-1) treatment. The TCR comes from a person between 40 and 85 years old with oral cavity squamous cell carcinoma. This chain connects TRBV19 to TRBJ1-5; 8 nucleotides match TRBD1. The CDR3 protein is CASSIVGTGDQPQHF. CDR3 bases: TGTGCCAGTAGTATAGTGGGGACAGGTGATCAGCCCCAGCATTTT. The whole variable domain, remainder taken from reference TRBV19 and TRBJ1-5, is DGGITQSPKYLFRKEGQNVTLSCEQNLNHDAMYWYRQDPGQGLRLIYYSQIVNDFQKGDIAEGYSVSREKKESFPLTVTSAQKNPTAFYLCASSIVGTGDQPQHFGDGTRLSIL.